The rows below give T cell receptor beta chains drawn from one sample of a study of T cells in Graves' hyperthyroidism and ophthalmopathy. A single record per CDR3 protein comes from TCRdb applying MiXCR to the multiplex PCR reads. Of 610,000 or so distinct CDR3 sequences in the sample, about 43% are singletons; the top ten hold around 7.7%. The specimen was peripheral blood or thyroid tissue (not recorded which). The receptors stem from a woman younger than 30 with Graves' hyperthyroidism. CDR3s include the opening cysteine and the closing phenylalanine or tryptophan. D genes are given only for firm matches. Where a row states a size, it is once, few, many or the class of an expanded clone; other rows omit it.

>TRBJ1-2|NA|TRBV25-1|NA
TGTGCCAGCTCACCAACTCCGGGGAGCCTGAGCTACACCTTC
CASSPTPGSLSYTF
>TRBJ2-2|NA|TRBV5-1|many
TGCGCCAGCAGCTTGGGACTCTCGAACACCGGGGAGCTGTTTTTT
CASSLGLSNTGELFF
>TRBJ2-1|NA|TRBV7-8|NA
TGTGCCAGCAGCCAAGGGGGGCCGTGGGATCACAGCTACAATGAGCAGTTCTTC
CASSQGGPWDHSYNEQFF
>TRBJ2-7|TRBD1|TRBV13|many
TGTGCCAGCAGCACCCCGACAGGGTCTCACCACGAGCAGTACTTC
CASSTPTGSHHEQYF
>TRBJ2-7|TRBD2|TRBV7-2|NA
TGTGCCAGCAGCTTAGAGAAGGTGTCTAGCGGGAGCTACGAGCAGTACTTC
CASSLEKVSSGSYEQYF
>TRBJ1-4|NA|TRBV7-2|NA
TGTGCCAGCAGCCGCTGGACTAGCGAGAATGAAAAACTGTTTTTT
CASSRWTSENEKLFF
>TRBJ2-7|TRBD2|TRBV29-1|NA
TGCAGCTTGGCCTTAGCGGGACCCTTCGAGCAGTACTTC
CSLALAGPFEQYF
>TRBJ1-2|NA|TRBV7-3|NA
TGTGCCAGCAGCTTGGGCTGGGGGAGGGATGGCTACACCTTC
CASSLGWGRDGYTF
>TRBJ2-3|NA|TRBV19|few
TGTGCCAGTACCAGGAGCCTCTCGTCCACAGATACGCAGTATTTT
CASTRSLSSTDTQYF
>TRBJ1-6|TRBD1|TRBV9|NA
TGTGCCAGCAGCACAGACGGCAGGGGGACTTCACCCCTCCACTTT
CASSTDGRGTSPLHF
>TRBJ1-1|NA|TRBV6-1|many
TGTGCCAGCAGTGAATCGTGGGGGGGGACTGAAGCTTTCTTT
CASSESWGGTEAFF
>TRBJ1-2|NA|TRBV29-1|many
TGCAGCGTTGACGGGGGCACCTATGGCTACACCTTC
CSVDGGTYGYTF
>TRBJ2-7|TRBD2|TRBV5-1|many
TGCGCCAGTGTCGGGGGTAGCGGGAACCAGAACTACGAGCAGTACTTC
CASVGGSGNQNYEQYF
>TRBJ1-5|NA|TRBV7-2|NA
TGTGCCAGCAGCTGGTGGGGACTCAGCTACGAGCATTTT
CASSWWGLSYEHF
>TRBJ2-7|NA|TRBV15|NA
TGTGCCACCAGTAGTCCACCGGGACGGAACTACGAGCAGTACTTC
CATSSPPGRNYEQYF
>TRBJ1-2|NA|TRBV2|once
TGTGCCAGCACCGGACGGGCTGGCTACACCTTC
CASTGRAGYTF
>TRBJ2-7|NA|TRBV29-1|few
TGCAGCTCCCCCCGCGGGGCTGGCTCCTACGAGCAGTACTTC
CSSPRGAGSYEQYF
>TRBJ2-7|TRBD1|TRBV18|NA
TGTGCCAGCTCACCCCCCGGGACAGGGGGCATCGAGCAGTACTTC
CASSPPGTGGIEQYF
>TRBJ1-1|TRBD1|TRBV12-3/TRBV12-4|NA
TGTGCCAGCAGTTCGGACAGGGTGAGCCCTGAAGCTTTCTTT
CASSSDRVSPEAFF
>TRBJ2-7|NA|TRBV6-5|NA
TGTGCCAGCAGTTTATCGCGTTTCAACGAGCAGTACTTC
CASSLSRFNEQYF
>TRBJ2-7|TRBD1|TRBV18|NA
TGTGCCAGCTCACCACGACAGGGTATCGCCGAGCAGTACTTC
CASSPRQGIAEQYF
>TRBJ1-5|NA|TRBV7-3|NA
TGTGCCAGCAGGGAACGGGGCGGCCAGCCCCAGCATTTT
CASRERGGQPQHF
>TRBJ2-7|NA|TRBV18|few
TGTGCCAGCTCACCGCACAGGGGCGGGAAGTCCTACGAGCAGTACTTC
CASSPHRGGKSYEQYF
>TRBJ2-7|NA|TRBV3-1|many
TGTGCCAGCAGCCAAGGCTTGTCGATGGCGGCTACCTACGAGCAGTACTTC
CASSQGLSMAATYEQYF
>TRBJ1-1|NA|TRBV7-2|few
TGTGCCAGCAGTCCTCCTTGGGGGAACACTGAAGCTTTCTTT
CASSPPWGNTEAFF
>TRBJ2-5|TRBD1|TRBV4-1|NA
TGTGCCAGCAGCGTAGACAGGGGCAATGAGACCCAGTACTTC
CASSVDRGNETQYF
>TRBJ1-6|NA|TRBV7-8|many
TGTGCCAGCAACCCGACACCTCAACTTGATAATTCACCCCTCCACTTT
CASNPTPQLDNSPLHF
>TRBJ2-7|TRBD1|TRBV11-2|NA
TGTGCCAGCGGAGGAGCAGGGGACAGGGGGCCCACCTACGAGCAGTACTTC
CASGGAGDRGPTYEQYF
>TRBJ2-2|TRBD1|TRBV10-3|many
TGTGCCGCCGGGGGACAGGGGGCCACCGGGGAGCTGTTTTTT
CAAGGQGATGELFF
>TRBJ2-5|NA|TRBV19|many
TGTGCCAGTAGTATAGGGTTCCCAGGAGGGGAGACCCAGTACTTC
CASSIGFPGGETQYF
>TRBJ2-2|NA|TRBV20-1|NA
TGCAGTGCTGGAAGTGGACAACTCACCGGGGAGCTGTTTTTT
CSAGSGQLTGELFF
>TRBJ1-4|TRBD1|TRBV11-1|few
TGTGCCAGCAGCTCGCCGGGACAGGGAGGTGAAAAACTGTTTTTT
CASSSPGQGGEKLFF
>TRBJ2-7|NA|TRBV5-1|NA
TGCGCCAGCAGCTTCAAGGCCTGGGACGAGCGGTACTTC
CASSFKAWDERYF
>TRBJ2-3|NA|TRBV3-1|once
TGTGCCAGCAGCCCACCTTTTGGGGGCGAGCCCACAGATACGCAGTATTTT
CASSPPFGGEPTDTQYF
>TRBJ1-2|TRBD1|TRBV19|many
TGTGCCAGTAGTGTGACAGGGTCCGGCTATGGCTACACCTTC
CASSVTGSGYGYTF
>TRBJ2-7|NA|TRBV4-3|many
TGCGCCAGCAGCCAAGATCAGGGTTTTCCCTACGAGCAGTACTTC
CASSQDQGFPYEQYF
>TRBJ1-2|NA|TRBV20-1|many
TGCAGTGCTAGAGGGGACGGAGCTAACTATGGCTACACCTTC
CSARGDGANYGYTF
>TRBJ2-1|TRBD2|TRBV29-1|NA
TGCAGCGATAGCGGGAGCGGGCACAATGAGCAGTTCTTC
CSDSGSGHNEQFF
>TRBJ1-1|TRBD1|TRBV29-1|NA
TGCAGCGTTATAGGGACAGAGAACACTGAAGCTTTCTTT
CSVIGTENTEAFF
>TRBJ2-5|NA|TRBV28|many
TGTGCCAGCAGTTCGATAGTCGAGACCCAGTACTTC
CASSSIVETQYF
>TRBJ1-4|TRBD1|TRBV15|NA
TGTGCCACCAGCAGAGATCAGGACAGGCTAGGAAAACTGTTTTTT
CATSRDQDRLGKLFF
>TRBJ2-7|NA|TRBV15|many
TGTGCCACCTCGCGAGGCTACGAGCAGTACTTC
CATSRGYEQYF
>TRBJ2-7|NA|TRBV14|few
TGTGCCAGCTCACCACCTATTCAGGGGAAAACCTACGAGCAGTACTTC
CASSPPIQGKTYEQYF
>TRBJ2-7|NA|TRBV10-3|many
TGTGCCATCAGCCTGGGGGGGGCGATCGACGAGCAGTACTTC
CAISLGGAIDEQYF
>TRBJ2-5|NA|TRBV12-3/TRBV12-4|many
TGTGCCAGCAGTTACCAGGGACGGGGAGAGACCCAGTACTTC
CASSYQGRGETQYF
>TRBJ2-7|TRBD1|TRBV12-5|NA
TGTGCTAGTGGCCGTCCGGGACAGGGTGTCTACGAGCAGTACTTC
CASGRPGQGVYEQYF